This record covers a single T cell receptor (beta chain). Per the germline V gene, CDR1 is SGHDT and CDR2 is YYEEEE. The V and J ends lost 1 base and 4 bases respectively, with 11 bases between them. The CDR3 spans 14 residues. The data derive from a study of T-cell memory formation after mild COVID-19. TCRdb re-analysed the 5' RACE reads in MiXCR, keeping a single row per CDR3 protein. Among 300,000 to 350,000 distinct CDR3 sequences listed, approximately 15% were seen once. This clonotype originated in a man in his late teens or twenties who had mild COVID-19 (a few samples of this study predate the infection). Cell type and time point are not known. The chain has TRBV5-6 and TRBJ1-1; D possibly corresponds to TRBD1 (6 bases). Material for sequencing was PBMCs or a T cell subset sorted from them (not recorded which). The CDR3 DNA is TGTGCCAGCAGCTTGTCCTTGGGGGCCACTGAAGCTTTCTTT. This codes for CASSLSLGATEAFF.